Reported below is one T cell receptor (beta chain). Its antigen is undetermined. There are 15 residues in the CDR3. Germline values: CDR1 MNHEY, CDR2 SVGAGI. The V gene end was trimmed by 2 bases and the J gene end by 6 bases; junction bases not matched to a gene: 8. The source of the sample is a study of cytomegalovirus exposure and HLA in healthy donors. Study-wide points: TCR beta chain V- and J-gene trimming was linked, in a later analysis, to a missense variant in DCLRE1C. One cluster of highly shared sequence variants probably arose as a sequencing artifact. In a later analysis, across HLA loci, associated TCR counts were highest for DRB1, lowest for HLA-C.

Researchers ran the PCR with 60 Vbeta and 13 Jbeta primers. Original handling: An analysis performed later counted 72 million or so unique TCR beta chains (roughly 9.9 million of them shared). The repertoire was sequenced with immunoSEQ multiplex PCR; TCRdb's copy has only in-frame clones and lacks some. From that table come the V and J calls and clone size; the DNA was used to work out D and trimming. Of about 180,000 clones in the sample, under 85% were seen once. This sequence was found in a man between 18 and 29 years old in good health and CMV-seronegative. Sequencing input: PBMCs. The genes are TRBV6-5 and TRBJ2-3; TRBD2 agrees at 7 bases. The CDR3 region is CASSYASGVTDTQYF. CDR3 DNA sequence: TGTGCCAGCAGTTACGCTAGCGGTGTTACGGATACGCAGTATTTT.